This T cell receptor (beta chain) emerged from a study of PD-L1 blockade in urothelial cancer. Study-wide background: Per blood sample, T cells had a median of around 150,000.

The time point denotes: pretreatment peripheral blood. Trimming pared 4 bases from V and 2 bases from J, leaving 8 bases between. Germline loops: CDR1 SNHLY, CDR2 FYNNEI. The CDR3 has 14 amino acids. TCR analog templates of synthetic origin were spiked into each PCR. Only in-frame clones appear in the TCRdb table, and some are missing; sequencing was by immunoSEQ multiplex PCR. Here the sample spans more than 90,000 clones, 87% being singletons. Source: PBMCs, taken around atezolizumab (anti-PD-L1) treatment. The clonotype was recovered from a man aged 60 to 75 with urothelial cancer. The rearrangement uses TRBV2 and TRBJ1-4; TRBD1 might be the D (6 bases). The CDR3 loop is CASSAGVTNEKLFF. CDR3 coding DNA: TGTGCCAGCAGTGCAGGGGTCACTAATGAAAAACTGTTTTTT.